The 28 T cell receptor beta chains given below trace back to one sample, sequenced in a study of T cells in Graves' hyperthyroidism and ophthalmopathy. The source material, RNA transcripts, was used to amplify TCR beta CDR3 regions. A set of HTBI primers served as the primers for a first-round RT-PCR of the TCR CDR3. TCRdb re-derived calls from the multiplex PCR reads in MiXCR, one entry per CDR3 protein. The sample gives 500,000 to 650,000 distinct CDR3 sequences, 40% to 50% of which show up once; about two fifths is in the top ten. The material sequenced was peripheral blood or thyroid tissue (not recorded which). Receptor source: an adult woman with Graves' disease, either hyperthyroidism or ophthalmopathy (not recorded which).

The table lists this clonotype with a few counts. CDR3 in amino acids: CATARLAGYEQYF. CDR3 bases: TGTGCCACCGCGAGACTAGCGGGCTACGAGCAGTACTTC. The chain joins TRBV10-3 to TRBJ2-7; 10 bases line up with TRBD2. This CDR3 spans 13 amino acids. CDR1 is ENHRY and CDR2 is SYGVKD in the germline V gene. V gave up 10 bases and J gave up 3 bases; unmatched junction bases: 6.

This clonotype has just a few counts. This CDR3 reads CASSRMPGLAGVEQYF. In nucleotides, the CDR3 is TGTGCCAGCAGCCGAATGCCGGGACTAGCGGGAGTCGAGCAGTACTTC. The chain has TRBV7-9 and TRBJ2-7; 14 nucleotides line up with TRBD2. Germline CDR1 and CDR2: SEHNR and FQNEAQ (reference sequence). With 5 bases clipped from V and 6 bases from J, the junction kept 9 bases outside the gene matches. The CDR3 has 16 amino acids.

DNA for the CDR3: TGTGCCAGTATGAAGCGGGCCGAAACCTACGAGCAGTACTTC. Its translation is CASMKRAETYEQYF. The chain carries TRBV2 and TRBJ2-7; TRBD2 is a possible D gene (6 bases). CDR3 length: 14 amino acids. The germline V gene encodes CDR1 SNHLY and CDR2 FYNNEI. The V and J ends lost 9 bases and 2 bases respectively, with 17 bases between them.

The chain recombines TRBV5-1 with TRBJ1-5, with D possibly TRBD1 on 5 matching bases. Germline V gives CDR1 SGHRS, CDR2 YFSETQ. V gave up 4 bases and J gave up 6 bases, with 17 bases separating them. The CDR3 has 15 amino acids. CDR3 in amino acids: CASSPLGPGSQPQHF. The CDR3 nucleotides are TGCGCCAGCAGCCCCCTGGGACCAGGGAGTCAGCCCCAGCATTTT. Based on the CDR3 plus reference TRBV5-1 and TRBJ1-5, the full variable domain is KAGVTQTPRYLIKTRGQQVTLSCSPISGHRSVSWYQQTPGQGLQFLFEYFSETQRNKGNFPGRFSGRQFSNSRSEMNVSTLELGDSALYLCASSPLGPGSQPQHFGDGTRLSIL.

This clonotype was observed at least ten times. CDR3 sequence reads: CASTSQGMSTGELFF. The CDR3 DNA follows: TGTGCCAGTACATCACAGGGGATGTCCACCGGGGAGCTGTTTTTT. The rearrangement uses TRBV2 and TRBJ2-2; 7 bases line up with TRBD1. The CDR3 sequence is 15 residues long. Germline values: CDR1 SNHLY, CDR2 FYNNEI. V was clipped by 9 bases and J by 4 bases; unmatched bases: 11.

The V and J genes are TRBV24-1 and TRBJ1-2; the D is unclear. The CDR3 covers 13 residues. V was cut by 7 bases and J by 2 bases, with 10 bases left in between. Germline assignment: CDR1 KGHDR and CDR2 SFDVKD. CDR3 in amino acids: CATRGTQNYGYTF. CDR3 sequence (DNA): TGTGCCACCAGAGGAACGCAAAACTATGGCTACACCTTC.

The DNA of the CDR3 is TGTGCCACCAGCCCCCGTGGAGGGACTGGAAACACCATATATTTT. Translation gives CATSPRGGTGNTIYF. The J gene is TRBJ1-3, the V gene TRBV15; no reliable D call. The CDR3 totals 15 residues. Trimming removed 5 bases from V and 2 bases from J, with 13 bases in between. Germline lookup yields CDR1 LNHNV and CDR2 YYDKDF (reference sequence).

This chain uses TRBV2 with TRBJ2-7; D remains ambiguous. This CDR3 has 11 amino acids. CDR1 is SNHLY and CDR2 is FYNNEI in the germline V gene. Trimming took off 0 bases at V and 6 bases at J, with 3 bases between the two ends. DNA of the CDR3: TGTGCCAGCAGTGAAGCGCTCGAGCAGTACTTC. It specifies CASSEALEQYF.

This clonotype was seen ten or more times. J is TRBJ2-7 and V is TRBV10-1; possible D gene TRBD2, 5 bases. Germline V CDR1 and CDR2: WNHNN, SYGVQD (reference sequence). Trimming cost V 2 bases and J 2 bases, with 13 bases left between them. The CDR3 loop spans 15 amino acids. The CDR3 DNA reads TGCGCCAGCAGTGAGACCCTGGCGGGTCCCTACGAGCAGTACTTC. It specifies CASSETLAGPYEQYF.

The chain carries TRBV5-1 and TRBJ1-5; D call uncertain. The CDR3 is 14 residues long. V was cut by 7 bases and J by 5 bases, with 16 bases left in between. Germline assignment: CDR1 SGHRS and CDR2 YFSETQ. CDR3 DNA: TGCGCCAGCGCCCCCAATCTTATGGATCAGCCCCAGCATTTT. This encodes CASAPNLMDQPQHF.

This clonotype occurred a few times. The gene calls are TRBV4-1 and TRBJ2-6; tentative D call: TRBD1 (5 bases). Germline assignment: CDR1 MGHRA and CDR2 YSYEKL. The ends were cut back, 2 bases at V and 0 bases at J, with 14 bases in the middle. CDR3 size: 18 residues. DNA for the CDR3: TGCGCCAGCAGCCAAAAGGGCTACAGGACCTCTGGGGCCAACGTCCTGACTTTC. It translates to CASSQKGYRTSGANVLTF.

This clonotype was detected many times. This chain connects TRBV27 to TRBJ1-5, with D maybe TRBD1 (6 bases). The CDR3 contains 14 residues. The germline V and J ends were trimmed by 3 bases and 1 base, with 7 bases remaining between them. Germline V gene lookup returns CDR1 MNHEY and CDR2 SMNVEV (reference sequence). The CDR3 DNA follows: TGTGCCAGCAGTTTGGGGGCAAGCAATCAGCCCCAGCATTTT. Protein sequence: CASSLGASNQPQHF.

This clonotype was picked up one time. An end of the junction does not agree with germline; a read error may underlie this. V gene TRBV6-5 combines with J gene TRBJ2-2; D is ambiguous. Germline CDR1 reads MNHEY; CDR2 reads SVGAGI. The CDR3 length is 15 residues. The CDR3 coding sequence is TGTGCCAGCAGTGACTCAGACTTCAACACCGGGGAGCTGTTTTTT. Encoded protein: CASSDSDFNTGELFF.

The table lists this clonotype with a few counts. CDR3 in amino acids: CAISVRREWSPLHF. CDR3 DNA sequence: TGTGCCATCAGTGTGAGGAGGGAATGGTCACCCCTCCACTTT. The V gene is TRBV10-3, the J gene TRBJ1-6; D is undetermined. The V end was cut by 4 bases, the J end by 10 bases, with 14 bases between. CDR3 length: 14 amino acids. The V gene's germline CDR1 is ENHRY and CDR2 SYGVKD.

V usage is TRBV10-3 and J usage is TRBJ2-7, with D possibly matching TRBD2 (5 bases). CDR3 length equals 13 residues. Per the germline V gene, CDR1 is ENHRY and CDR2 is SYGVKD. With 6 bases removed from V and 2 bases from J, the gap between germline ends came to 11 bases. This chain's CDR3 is CAIRGVVAYEQYF. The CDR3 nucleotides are TGTGCCATCAGGGGAGTAGTTGCCTACGAGCAGTACTTC.

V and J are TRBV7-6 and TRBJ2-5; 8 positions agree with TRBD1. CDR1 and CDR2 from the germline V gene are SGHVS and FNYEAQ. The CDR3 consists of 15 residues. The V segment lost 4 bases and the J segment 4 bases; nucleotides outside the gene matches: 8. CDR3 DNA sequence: TGTGCCAGCAGCTCCGGACAGGGAGTGGCAGAGACCCAGTACTTC. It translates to CASSSGQGVAETQYF.

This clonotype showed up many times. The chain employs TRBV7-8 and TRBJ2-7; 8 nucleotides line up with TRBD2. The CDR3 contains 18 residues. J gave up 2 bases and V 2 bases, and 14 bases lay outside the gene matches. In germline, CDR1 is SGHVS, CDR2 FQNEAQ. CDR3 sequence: CASSLLRKPGLGTYEQYF. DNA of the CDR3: TGTGCCAGCAGCTTACTCAGGAAACCGGGACTAGGTACCTACGAGCAGTACTTC.

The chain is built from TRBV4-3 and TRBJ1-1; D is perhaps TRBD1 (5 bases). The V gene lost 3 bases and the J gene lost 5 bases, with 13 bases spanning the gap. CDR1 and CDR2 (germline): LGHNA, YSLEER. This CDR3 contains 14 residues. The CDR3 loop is CASSQRDHGTEAFF. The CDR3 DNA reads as TGCGCCAGCAGCCAGCGGGACCACGGGACTGAAGCTTTCTTT.

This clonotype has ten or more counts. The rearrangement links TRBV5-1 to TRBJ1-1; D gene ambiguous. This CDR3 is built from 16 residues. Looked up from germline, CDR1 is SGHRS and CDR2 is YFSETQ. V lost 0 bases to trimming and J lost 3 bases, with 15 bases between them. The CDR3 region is CASSLAVHFGDTEAFF. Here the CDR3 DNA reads TGCGCCAGCAGCTTGGCAGTTCACTTTGGGGACACTGAAGCTTTCTTT.

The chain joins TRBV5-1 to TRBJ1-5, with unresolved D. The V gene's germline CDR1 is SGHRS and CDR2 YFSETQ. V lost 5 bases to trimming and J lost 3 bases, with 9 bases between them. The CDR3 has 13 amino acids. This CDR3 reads CASSQEPNQPQHF. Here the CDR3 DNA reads TGCGCCAGCAGTCAGGAACCCAATCAGCCCCAGCATTTT.

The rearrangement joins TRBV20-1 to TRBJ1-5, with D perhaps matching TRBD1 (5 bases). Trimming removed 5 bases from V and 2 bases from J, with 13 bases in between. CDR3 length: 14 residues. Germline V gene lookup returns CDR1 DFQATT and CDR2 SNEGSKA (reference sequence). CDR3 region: CSAYTRDGNQPQHF. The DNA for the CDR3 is TGCAGTGCTTATACCCGGGACGGCAATCAGCCCCAGCATTTT.

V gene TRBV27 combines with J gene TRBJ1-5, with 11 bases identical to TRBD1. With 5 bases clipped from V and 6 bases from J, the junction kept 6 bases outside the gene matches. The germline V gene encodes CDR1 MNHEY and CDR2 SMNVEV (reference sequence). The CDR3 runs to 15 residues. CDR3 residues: CASSEWTGGGQPQHF. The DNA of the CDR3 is TGTGCCAGCAGTGAGTGGACAGGGGGCGGTCAGCCCCAGCATTTT.

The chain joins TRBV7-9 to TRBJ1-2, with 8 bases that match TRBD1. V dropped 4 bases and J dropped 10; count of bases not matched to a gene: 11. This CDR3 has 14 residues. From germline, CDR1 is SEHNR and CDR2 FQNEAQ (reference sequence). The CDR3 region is CASSYLWTGRTYTF. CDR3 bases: TGTGCCAGCAGCTACCTATGGACAGGGAGAACCTACACCTTC.

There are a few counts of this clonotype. In nucleotides, the CDR3 is TGCAGCGTTGATTCACAGCGAGACTCTGGAAACACCATATATTTT. Protein product: CSVDSQRDSGNTIYF. The rearrangement uses TRBV29-1 and TRBJ1-3; D is unresolved. Germline V gene lookup returns CDR1 SQVTM and CDR2 ANQGSEA. CDR3 length: 15 amino acids. Between the trimmed V and J ends, which lost 3 bases and 0 bases, there was a span of 12 bases.

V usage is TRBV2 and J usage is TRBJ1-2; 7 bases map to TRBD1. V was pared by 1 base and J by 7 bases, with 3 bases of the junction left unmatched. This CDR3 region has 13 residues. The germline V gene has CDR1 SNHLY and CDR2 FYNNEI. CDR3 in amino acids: CASSEDRGLGYTF. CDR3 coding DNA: TGTGCCAGCAGTGAAGACAGGGGACTTGGCTACACCTTC.

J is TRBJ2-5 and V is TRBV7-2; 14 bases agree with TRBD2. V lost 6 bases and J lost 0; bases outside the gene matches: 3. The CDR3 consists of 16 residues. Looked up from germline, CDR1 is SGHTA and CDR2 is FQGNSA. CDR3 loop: CASRGTSGGHQETQYF. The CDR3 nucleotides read TGTGCCAGCAGGGGGACTAGCGGGGGACACCAAGAGACCCAGTACTTC.

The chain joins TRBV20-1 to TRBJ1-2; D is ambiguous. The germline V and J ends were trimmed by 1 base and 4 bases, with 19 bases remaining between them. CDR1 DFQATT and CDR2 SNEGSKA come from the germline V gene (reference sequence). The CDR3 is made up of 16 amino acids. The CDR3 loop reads CSARGGPGSGTYGYTF. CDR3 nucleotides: TGCAGTGCTAGAGGAGGTCCAGGTTCGGGTACCTATGGCTACACCTTC.

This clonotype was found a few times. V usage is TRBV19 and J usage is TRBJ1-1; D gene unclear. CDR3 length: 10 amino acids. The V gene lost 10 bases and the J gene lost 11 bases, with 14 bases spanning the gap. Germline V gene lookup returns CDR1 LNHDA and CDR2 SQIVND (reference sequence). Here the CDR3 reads CATRKGAAFF. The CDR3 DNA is TGTGCCACCCGCAAGGGCGCGGCTTTCTTT.